These 28 T cell receptor beta chains originate from one sample sequenced in a study of blood T cell repertoires in COVID-19. Measured with immunoSEQ multiplex PCR; TCRdb has only the in-frame clones, and not every one. Of 310,000 or so clones in the sample, roughly 87% were seen once. The sample was peripheral blood. All receptors come from a man between 45 and 60 years old with active or convalescent COVID-19.

The genes are TRBV14 and TRBJ1-2, with 8 nucleotides matching TRBD1. J lost 8 bases, V lost 2 bases, and 7 bases had no gene match. The CDR3 consists of 14 residues. Germline V gene lookup returns CDR1 SGHDN and CDR2 FVKESK. CDR3 in amino acids: CASSQNGQGSGYTF. In nucleotides, the CDR3 is TGTGCCAGCAGCCAAAACGGACAGGGCTCCGGCTACACCTTC.

The chain joins TRBV28 to TRBJ2-1; 11 bases match TRBD2. The V gene end was trimmed by 5 bases and the J gene end by 0 bases; junction bases not matched to a gene: 6. Looked up from germline, CDR1 is MDHEN and CDR2 is SYDVKM. The CDR3 totals 17 residues. The CDR3, as DNA: TGTGCCAGCAGTCCTTTAGGACTAGCGGGCTCCTACAATGAGCAGTTCTTC. This translates into CASSPLGLAGSYNEQFF.

This clone was recorded once. The chain uses TRBV5-4 and TRBJ1-2; D uncertain. Germline loops: CDR1 SGHNT, CDR2 YYREEE (reference sequence). CDR3 length: 13 amino acids. Trimming left V 0 bases short and J 7 bases short, with 10 bases between. In DNA, the CDR3 is TGTGCCAGCAGCTTGGAGGGTGGAGGTGGCTACACCTTC. Translated, it gives CASSLEGGGGYTF.

J is TRBJ1-2 and V is TRBV19; TRBD1 matches at 10 bases. The germline gives CDR1 LNHDA, CDR2 SQIVND (reference sequence). This CDR3 comprises 13 residues. Trimming removed 6 bases from V and 4 bases from J; junction bases left unmatched: 2. CDR3 sequence reads: CASRGQGLYGYTF. The CDR3 DNA follows: TGTGCCAGTAGGGGACAGGGGCTCTATGGCTACACCTTC.

This clone appeared a single time. The chain recombines TRBV6-1 with TRBJ1-1; D unclear. Germline V gene sequence: CDR1 MNHNS, CDR2 SASEGT. Trimming left V 2 bases short and J 0 bases short, with 4 bases between. CDR3 length: 13 residues. CDR3 sequence (DNA): TGTGCCAGCAGTGAAACAGTGAACACTGAAGCTTTCTTT. Protein: CASSETVNTEAFF.

This clone occurred a few times. The CDR3 is CASSTTQETQYF. DNA of the CDR3: TGTGCCAGCAGCACGACACAAGAGACCCAGTACTTC. The chain employs TRBV7-9 and TRBJ2-5; D unclear. V dropped 5 bases and J dropped 2 bases, with 6 bases sitting between them. CDR1 and CDR2 (germline): SEHNR, FQNEAQ (reference sequence). This CDR3 contains 12 residues.

This rearrangement joins TRBV24-1 to TRBJ1-4; possibly TRBD1 for D (5 bases). V lost 3 bases and J lost 11, with 12 bases in between. The CDR3 loop spans 13 amino acids. Germline values: CDR1 KGHDR, CDR2 SFDVKD. CDR3 residues: CATSDGPTDKLFF. In nucleotides, the CDR3 is TGTGCCACCAGTGATGGCCCGACAGACAAACTGTTTTTT.

This clone was observed a handful of times. This chain uses TRBV4-1 with TRBJ1-1; D gene unclear. Germline V lookup: CDR1 MGHRA, CDR2 YSYEKL. V gave up 1 base and J gave up 0 bases, with 9 bases separating them. This CDR3 comprises 15 residues. The CDR3 reads CASSQVGIMNTEAFF. As DNA, the CDR3 is TGCGCCAGCAGCCAAGTCGGGATTATGAACACTGAAGCTTTCTTT.

The V and J genes are TRBV6-6 and TRBJ2-7; TRBD1 matches 8 bases. Germline V gives CDR1 MNHNY, CDR2 SVGAGI (reference sequence). This CDR3 has 15 residues. V dropped 4 bases and J dropped 3; count of bases not matched to a gene: 8. Written as DNA, the CDR3 is TGTGCCAGCAGTTCCCCCCGGACAGGGAGCTACGAGCAGTACTTC. This gives the protein CASSSPRTGSYEQYF.

The CDR3 nucleotides read TGCGCCAGCAGCTTACAGGGGTTGGACGGGGAGCTGTTTTTT. It translates to CASSLQGLDGELFF. The chain combines TRBV5-1 with TRBJ2-2; 7 bases fit TRBD1. Germline CDR1 SGHRS, CDR2 YFSETQ. The CDR3 totals 14 residues. V was pared by 2 bases and J by 7 bases, with 5 bases of the junction left unmatched.

This clone was detected only a few times. The chain carries TRBV25-1 and TRBJ2-3; 12 nucleotides agree with TRBD2. CDR3 length equals 18 residues. Per germline, CDR1 MGHDK and CDR2 SYGVNS. The ends lost 4 bases at V and 3 bases at J; junction bases unmatched: 11. The chain's CDR3 is CASSATSGRRGTTDTQYF. CDR3 bases: TGTGCCAGCAGTGCAACTAGCGGGAGGAGGGGTACGACAGATACGCAGTATTTT.

Comment on this clone: Different DNA sequences within this sample yield the same CDR3. The chain recombines TRBV5-4 with TRBJ1-3; 9 bases match TRBD1. With V trimmed by 2 bases and J by 4 bases, 4 bases remained unmatched. CDR3 length equals 15 residues. In germline, CDR1 is SGHNT, CDR2 YYREEE (reference sequence). CDR3 region: CASSLQGASGNTIYF. The CDR3 region has the DNA TGTGCCAGCAGCTTACAGGGGGCGTCCGGAAACACCATATATTTT.

This clone came up once. The chain recombines TRBV6-5 with TRBJ1-6; perhaps TRBD1 as D (6 bases). V lost 7 bases to trimming and J lost 10 bases, with 20 bases between them. Germline-derived CDR1 and CDR2 are MNHEY and SVGAGI. CDR3 size: 15 residues. CDR3 loop: CASNFETGFGSPLHF. The CDR3 DNA is TGTGCCAGCAATTTCGAGACAGGCTTTGGATCACCCCTCCACTTT.

The chain couples TRBV9 to TRBJ2-1; TRBD2 aligns across 10 bases. With V trimmed by 6 bases and J by 2 bases, 5 bases remained unmatched. The CDR3 is 15 amino acids. Germline CDR1 reads SGDLS; CDR2 reads YYNGEE. In DNA form, the CDR3 reads TGTGCCAGCACCTTAGGACTAGCGGCCTACAATGAGCAGTTCTTC. This gives the protein CASTLGLAAYNEQFF.

V gene TRBV20-1 combines with J gene TRBJ1-5; D perhaps matches TRBD1 (6 bases). In germline, CDR1 is DFQATT, CDR2 SNEGSKA (reference sequence). CDR3 length: 13 residues. Trimming cost V 3 bases and J 6 bases, with 12 bases left between them. CDR3 sequence reads: CSASQGLGQPQHF. The CDR3 nucleotides are TGCAGTGCTAGTCAGGGGTTGGGTCAGCCCCAGCATTTT.

The chain joins TRBV4-1 to TRBJ2-5; TRBD1 agrees at 8 bases. The CDR3 is 15 residues long. The germline CDR1 and CDR2 sequences are MGHRA and YSYEKL. J gave up 5 bases and V 4 bases, and 9 bases lay outside the gene matches. This chain's CDR3 is CASSRKAGGAETQYF. CDR3 DNA: TGCGCCAGCAGCCGTAAGGCAGGGGGCGCCGAGACCCAGTACTTC.

This chain uses TRBV4-3 with TRBJ2-3, with 8 bases lining up with TRBD1. The CDR3 totals 17 residues. Germline V gene lookup returns CDR1 LGHNA and CDR2 YSLEER. V lost 2 bases to trimming and J lost 3 bases; unmatched junction nucleotides: 10. CDR3 amino acids: CASSQYPWTGMTDTQYF. For the CDR3, the DNA is TGCGCCAGCAGCCAATACCCTTGGACAGGGATGACAGATACGCAGTATTTT.

The V and J genes are TRBV11-2 and TRBJ1-5, with D unclear. Germline CDR1 and CDR2: SGHAT and FQNNGV. V lost 5 bases to trimming and J lost 2 bases, with 13 bases between them. This CDR3 region has 15 residues. Here the CDR3 DNA reads TGTGCCAGCAGCCATTTGACGGGAGGCAATCAGCCCCAGCATTTT. It encodes CASSHLTGGNQPQHF. Full variable domain (outside the CDR3, taken from reference TRBV11-2 and TRBJ1-5): EAGVAQSPRYKIIEKRQSVAFWCNPISGHATLYWYQQILGQGPKLLIQFQNNGVVDDSQLPKDRFSAERLKGVDSTLKIQPAKLEDSAVYLCASSHLTGGNQPQHFGDGTRLSIL.

This rearrangement joins TRBV29-1 to TRBJ2-3; possibly TRBD2 for D (6 bases). Trimming shortened V by 6 bases and J by 5 bases, and 12 bases separated the two germline ends. Germline CDR1 and CDR2: SQVTM and ANQGSEA. This CDR3 has 12 amino acids. CDR3 region: CSVREAGDTQYF. CDR3 nucleotides: TGCAGCGTCCGGGAAGCGGGAGATACGCAGTATTTT.

This clone showed up just once. The V and J genes are TRBV6-1 and TRBJ2-1; 13 bases map to TRBD2. Germline CDR1 and CDR2: MNHNS and SASEGT. The CDR3 consists of 15 residues. With 0 bases clipped from V and 10 bases from J, the junction kept 3 bases outside the gene matches. CDR3 bases: TGTGCCAGCAGTGAAGCGGGACTAGCGGGACTAGAGCAGTTCTTC. Its protein product is CASSEAGLAGLEQFF.

V gene TRBV6-5 combines with J gene TRBJ2-6; TRBD1 aligns across 9 bases. Trimming removed 9 bases from V and 3 bases from J; junction bases left unmatched: 3. The CDR3 has 14 amino acids. Germline CDR1 MNHEY, CDR2 SVGAGI. CDR3 residues: CASTGGFGANVLTF. CDR3 DNA sequence: TGTGCCAGTACAGGGGGCTTTGGGGCCAACGTCCTGACTTTC.

The chain links TRBV2 to TRBJ1-4, with a weak D call TRBD1 (6 bases). Germline CDR1 and CDR2: SNHLY and FYNNEI. V was shortened by 6 bases and J by 2 bases, with 13 bases between the two germline ends. The CDR3 sequence is 15 residues long. The CDR3 loop reads CASRQGGSTNEKLFF. The CDR3 DNA reads as TGTGCCAGCAGACAGGGAGGGTCCACTAATGAAAAACTGTTTTTT.

The chain couples TRBV5-1 to TRBJ2-2; unclear D gene. Germline V gene data show CDR1 as SGHRS and CDR2 as YFSETQ. Trimming took 4 bases from V and 4 from J, leaving 8 bases between them. The CDR3 is 13 amino acids. CDR3: CASSPLPTGELFF. In DNA form, the CDR3 reads TGCGCCAGCAGCCCCCTCCCCACCGGGGAGCTGTTTTTT.

This clone occurred a few times. The chain carries TRBV30 and TRBJ2-5; D is perhaps TRBD1 (6 bases). The CDR3 totals 14 residues. From germline, CDR1 is GTSNPN and CDR2 SVGIG (reference sequence). The V end lost 1 base, the J end lost 4 bases, and 13 bases lay between the germline ends. The CDR3 protein is CAWSEPGAGETQYF. In nucleotides, the CDR3 is TGTGCCTGGAGTGAGCCAGGGGCGGGAGAGACCCAGTACTTC. The whole variable domain, filled in from reference TRBV30 and TRBJ2-5, reads SQTIHQWPATLVQPVGSPLSLECTVEGTSNPNLYWYRQAAGRGLQLLFYSVGIGQISSEVPQNLSASRPQDRQFILSSKKLLLSDSGFYLCAWSEPGAGETQYFGPGTRLLVL.

The V gene is TRBV28, the J gene TRBJ2-4, with D tentatively TRBD2 (5 bases). The CDR3 loop spans 16 amino acids. Trimming shortened V by 4 bases and J by 1 base, and 14 bases separated the two germline ends. Germline CDR1 reads MDHEN; CDR2 reads SYDVKM. The CDR3 sequence is CASSWAGEAAKNIQYF. DNA for the CDR3: TGTGCCAGCAGTTGGGCGGGTGAGGCGGCCAAAAACATTCAGTACTTC. Full variable domain (missing parts from reference TRBV28 and TRBJ2-4): DVKVTQSSRYLVKRTGEKVFLECVQDMDHENMFWYRQDPGLGLRLIYFSYDVKMKEKGDIPEGYSVSREKKERFSLILESASTNQTSMYLCASSWAGEAAKNIQYFGAGTRLSVL.

The CDR3 here is CASSPPDKTNEKLFF. DNA for the CDR3: TGTGCCAGCAGCCCACCGGACAAAACTAATGAAAAACTGTTTTTT. This sequence joins TRBV4-2 and TRBJ1-4; D is perhaps TRBD1 (5 bases). CDR1 is LGHNA, CDR2 YNFKEQ, per germline. Trimming removed 4 bases at V and 1 base at J, with 10 bases between. The length of the CDR3 is 15 residues.

The J gene is TRBJ1-6, the V gene TRBV5-6, with no clear D. Germline-derived CDR1 and CDR2 are SGHDT and YYEEEE. This CDR3 spans 12 amino acids. Trimming removed 4 bases from V and 8 bases from J, with 7 bases in between. CDR3 protein: CASSPGYSPLHF. The DNA of the CDR3 is TGTGCCAGCAGCCCAGGATATTCACCCCTCCACTTT.

The chain links TRBV5-6 to TRBJ1-5; D gene unclear. The ends were cut back, 0 bases at V and 6 bases at J, with 10 bases in the middle. Germline loops: CDR1 SGHDT, CDR2 YYEEEE. The length of the CDR3 is 14 residues. The DNA of the CDR3 is TGTGCCAGCAGCTTGGGGCGGGTGGGTCAGCCCCAGCATTTT. Its translation: CASSLGRVGQPQHF.